One TCR beta chain is described in this entry. Since the CDR3 does not end with the conserved phenylalanine or tryptophan, this likely comes from a read error. It is unclear where the CDR3 begins or ends on the DNA, so no DNA is shown, and the CDR3 is as TCRdb lists it. Selection for sequencing was limited to patients who had shown CD8+CD57+ cell expansion by flow cytometry. Every patient was diagnosed with severe acquired aplastic anemia. This entry is derived from a study of CD8+CD57+ T cells in acquired aplastic anemia. TCR beta VDJ and CDR3 profiling used genomic DNA as template. From the reads, TCRdb called clonotypes with MiXCR, one entry per CDR3 protein. The table shows fewer than 250,000 distinct CDR3 sequences, with around 43% occurring only once. A total of 9 residues make up the CDR3, ends included. Germline values: CDR1 MNHNS, CDR2 SASEGT.

The sample comprised sorted CD4+, CD8+, or CD8+CD57+ T cells (not recorded which) from PBMCs. This receptor was identified in a human donor with aplastic anemia. This chain uses TRBV6-1 with TRBJ2-7; TRBD2 reflects the table's D call only, with no check against the DNA. The CDR3 protein is CASSEWGAG.